This TCR beta chain was sequenced for a study of Graves' ophthalmopathy and Graves' hyperthyroidism. CDR1 and CDR2 (germline): LNHDA, SQIVND (reference sequence). The CDR3 is 18 residues long. This clonotype was observed a single time. A read error may account for a junction end that differs from germline. From RNA, the CDR3 regions of TCR beta chains were amplified and sequenced. HTBI primers primed a first-round RT-PCR, and a second-round multiplex PCR followed. In TCRdb, the multiplex PCR reads were re-called with MiXCR into one record per CDR3 protein. The sample lists about 240,000 distinct CDR3 sequences, around 50% occurring once.

The clonotype comes from an adult man with Graves' ophthalmopathy. The V gene is TRBV19, the J gene TRBJ2-6; D may be TRBD1 (6 bases). The sample was peripheral blood. The chain's CDR3 is CASRYGDRLSGGANVLTF. The CDR3 DNA is TGCGCCAGCAGGTACGGAGACAGGCTTTCGGGAGGGGCCAACGTCCTGACTTTC.